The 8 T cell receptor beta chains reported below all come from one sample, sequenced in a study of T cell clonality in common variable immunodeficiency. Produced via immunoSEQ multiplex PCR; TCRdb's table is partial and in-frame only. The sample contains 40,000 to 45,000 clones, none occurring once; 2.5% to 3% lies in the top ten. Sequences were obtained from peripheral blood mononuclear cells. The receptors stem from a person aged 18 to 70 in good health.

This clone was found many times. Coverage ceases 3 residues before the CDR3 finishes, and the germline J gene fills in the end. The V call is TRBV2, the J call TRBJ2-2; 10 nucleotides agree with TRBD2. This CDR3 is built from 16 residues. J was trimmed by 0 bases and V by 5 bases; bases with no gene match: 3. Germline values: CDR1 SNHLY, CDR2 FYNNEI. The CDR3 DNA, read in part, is TGTGCCAGCAGTTTGGGACTAGCGACGAACACCGGGGAG. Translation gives CASSLGLATNTGE. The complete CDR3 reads CASSLGLATNTGELFF.

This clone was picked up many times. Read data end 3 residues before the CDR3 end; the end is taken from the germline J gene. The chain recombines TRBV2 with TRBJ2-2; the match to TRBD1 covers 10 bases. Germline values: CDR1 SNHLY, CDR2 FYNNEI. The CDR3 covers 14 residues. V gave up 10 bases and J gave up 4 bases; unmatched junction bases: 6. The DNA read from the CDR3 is TGTGCCACCGCTGGACAGGGGGGCACCGGGGAG. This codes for CATAGQGGTGE. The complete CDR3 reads CATAGQGGTGELFF.

The sequenced CDR3 bases are TGTGCCAGCTCCCACCCGGACAGGTTGCGGGGCGAC. Amino acids: CASSHPDRLRGD. The full CDR3 reads CASSHPDRLRGDYTF. The rearrangement uses TRBV18 and TRBJ1-2; 7 bases line up with TRBD1. The sequenced fragment ends 3 residues before the CDR3 boundary, so the rest is inferred from the germline J gene. Looked up from germline, CDR1 is KGHSH and CDR2 is LQKENI. The CDR3 sequence is 15 residues long.

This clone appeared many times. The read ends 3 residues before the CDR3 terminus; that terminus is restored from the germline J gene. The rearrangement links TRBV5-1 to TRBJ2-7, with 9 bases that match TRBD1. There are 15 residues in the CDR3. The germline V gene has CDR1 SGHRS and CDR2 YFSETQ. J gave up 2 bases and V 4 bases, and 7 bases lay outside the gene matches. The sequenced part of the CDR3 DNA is TGCGCCAGCAGCCTATTACAGGGGGCGGCCTACGAG. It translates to CASSLLQGAAYE. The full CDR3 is CASSLLQGAAYEQYF.

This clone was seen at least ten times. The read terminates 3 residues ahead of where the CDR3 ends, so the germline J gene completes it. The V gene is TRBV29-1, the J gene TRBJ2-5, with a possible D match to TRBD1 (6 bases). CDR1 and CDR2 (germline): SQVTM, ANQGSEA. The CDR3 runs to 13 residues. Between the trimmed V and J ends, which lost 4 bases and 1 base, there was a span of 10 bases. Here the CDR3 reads CSVGGDTQETQYF. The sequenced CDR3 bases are TGCAGCGTTGGAGGGGACACCCAAGAGACC.

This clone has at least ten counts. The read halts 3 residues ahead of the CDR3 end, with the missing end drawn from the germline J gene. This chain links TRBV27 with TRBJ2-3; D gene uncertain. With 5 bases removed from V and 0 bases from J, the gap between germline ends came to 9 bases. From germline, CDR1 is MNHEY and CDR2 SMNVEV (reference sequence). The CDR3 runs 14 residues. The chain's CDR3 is CASSPRVSTDTQYF. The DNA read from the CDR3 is TGTGCCAGCAGTCCCCGTGTAAGCACAGATACG.

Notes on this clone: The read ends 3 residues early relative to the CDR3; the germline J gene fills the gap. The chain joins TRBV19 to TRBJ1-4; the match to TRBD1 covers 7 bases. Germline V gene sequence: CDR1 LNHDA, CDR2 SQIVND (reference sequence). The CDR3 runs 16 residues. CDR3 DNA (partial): TGTGCCAGTAGAAGGGACAGAGAAACCTATAATTCACCA. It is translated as CASRRDRETYNSP. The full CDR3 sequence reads CASRRDRETYNSPLFF.

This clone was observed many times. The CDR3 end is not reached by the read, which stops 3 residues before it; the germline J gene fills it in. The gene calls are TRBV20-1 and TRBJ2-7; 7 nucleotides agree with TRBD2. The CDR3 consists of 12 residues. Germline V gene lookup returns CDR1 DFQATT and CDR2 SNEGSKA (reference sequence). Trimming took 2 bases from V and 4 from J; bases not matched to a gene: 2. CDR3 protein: CSARLAEYEQYF. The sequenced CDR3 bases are TGCAGTGCTAGACTAGCGGAGTACGAG.